The sequence of this T cell receptor (beta chain) was determined in a study of T cells after yellow fever vaccination. This clonotype was detected many times. In TCRdb, the 5' RACE reads were re-called with MiXCR into one record per CDR3 protein. This repertoire shows roughly 85,000 distinct CDR3 sequences, roughly 15% found once; its top ten account for approximately 23%. The germline V gene has CDR1 WSHSY and CDR2 SAAADI. This CDR3 has 15 amino acids. V was cut by 4 bases and J by 5 bases, with 12 bases left in between. The material sequenced was CD8+ T cells not binding an NS4B(214-222) dextramer, sorted from PBMCs, taken approximately 22 days after the first yellow fever vaccination. This TCR came from a man younger than 30 who received the YFV17D yellow fever vaccine. The V gene is TRBV10-2, the J gene TRBJ1-6; D is ambiguous. CDR3 nucleotide sequence: TGCGCCAGCAGTGTTCTTGCACCCAATAATTCACCCCTCCACTTT. Its translation: CASSVLAPNNSPLHF.